This TCR beta chain was identified in a study of blood T cell repertoires in COVID-19. On the study more broadly: Researchers got acute and convalescent COVID-19 samples from the United States, Italy and Spain. Nucleic acid was either cDNA or gDNA, and it came from T cells, B-cell-depleted T cells, or PBMCs.

As handled by the study authors: Estimates of nucleated cell counts were drawn from the amplification of reference gene primers. Assay: immunoSEQ multiplex PCR; the TCRdb copy retains only in-frame clones and omits some. The V and J calls and clone size come from that table; D and trimming were worked out from the DNA. Altogether 50,000 to 65,000 clones are present, approximately 82% being singletons, with the ten largest covering about 6.7%. Sequences were obtained from peripheral blood. This receptor was identified in a human donor in a cohort sampled during active COVID-19.

The CDR3 is CASSPLQGVYGYTF. CDR3 bases: TGTGCCAGCAGCCCGCTACAGGGAGTCTATGGCTACACCTTC. This chain joins TRBV3-1 (or the pseudogene TRBV3-2) and TRBJ1-2; possibly TRBD1 for D (6 bases). Trimming took 4 bases from V and 4 from J, leaving 13 bases between them. The CDR3 runs to 14 residues. Germline V gene sequence: CDR1 LGHDT, CDR2 YNNKEL (reference sequence).